This passage covers 7 T cell receptor beta chains from one sample sequenced in a study of identical twins. TCRdb ran MiXCR on the 5' RACE reads and lists one entry per CDR3 protein. The sample records a few hundred thousand distinct CDR3 sequences, around 20% being singletons. Sequencing was done on a sample of naive T cells sorted from blood. The receptors were gathered from a man aged 50 to 60 in good health.

This clonotype was counted at least ten times. The V gene is TRBV12-3 or TRBV12-4, the J gene TRBJ1-1; 8 nucleotides match TRBD1. Unmatched junction bases numbered 8, after V lost 6 bases and J lost 5 bases. The CDR3 is 14 residues long. The CDR3 DNA reads TGTGCCAGCAGATCCTACAGGGGGAGAACTGAAGCTTTCTTT. It specifies CASRSYRGRTEAFF.

CDR3 amino acids: CASMIPGHNSPLHF. The DNA for the CDR3 is TGTGCCAGCATGATACCGGGCCACAATTCACCCCTCCACTTT. The V and J genes are TRBV7-2 and TRBJ1-6, with D hard to call. The CDR3 loop spans 14 amino acids. The germline gives CDR1 SGHTA, CDR2 FQGNSA. V shed 7 bases and J shed 7 bases, with 14 bases lying between them.

This clonotype has more than one count but fewer than ten. The chain has TRBV11-2 and TRBJ2-7; D ambiguous. Germline V gives CDR1 SGHAT, CDR2 FQNNGV. The CDR3 runs 11 residues. V lost 5 bases, J lost 4 bases, and 6 bases lay in between. The chain's CDR3 is CASSPKYEQYF. CDR3 sequence (DNA): TGTGCCAGCAGCCCTAAGTACGAGCAGTACTTC.

J is TRBJ1-5 and V is TRBV19; TRBD1 might be the D (5 bases). The V gene's germline CDR1 is LNHDA and CDR2 SQIVND (reference sequence). CDR3 length: 14 amino acids. The V end was cut by 8 bases, the J end by 4 bases, with 15 bases between. The CDR3 reads CASQKQWGNQPQHF. CDR3 bases: TGTGCCAGTCAAAAACAGTGGGGGAATCAGCCCCAGCATTTT.

This clonotype was observed many times. The chain couples TRBV4-2 to TRBJ1-2; unclear D gene. Looked up from germline, CDR1 is LGHNA and CDR2 is YNFKEQ. The CDR3 sequence is 14 residues long. The V gene lost 1 base and the J gene lost 2 bases, with 8 bases spanning the gap. CDR3: CASSQVAENYGYTF. The DNA of the CDR3 is TGTGCCAGCAGCCAAGTCGCAGAGAACTATGGCTACACCTTC.

This chain uses TRBV7-2 with TRBJ2-3; no reliable D call. Trimming stripped 2 bases from V and 9 bases from J, with 6 bases between. The CDR3 spans 11 residues. Germline loops: CDR1 SGHTA, CDR2 FQGNSA. In DNA form, the CDR3 reads TGTGCCAGCAGCTTAATAGGGACGCAGTATTTT. It translates to CASSLIGTQYF.

The chain carries TRBV5-6 and TRBJ2-1, with 9 bases that match TRBD2. The CDR3 spans 19 residues. Germline CDR1 SGHDT, CDR2 YYEEEE. Losses at the gene ends were 0 bases for V and 0 bases for J; bases not matched to a gene: 10. DNA for the CDR3: TGTGCCAGCAGCTTGGCCCATGGGTCTAGCGGGGTCTCCTACAATGAGCAGTTCTTC. This encodes CASSLAHGSSGVSYNEQFF.